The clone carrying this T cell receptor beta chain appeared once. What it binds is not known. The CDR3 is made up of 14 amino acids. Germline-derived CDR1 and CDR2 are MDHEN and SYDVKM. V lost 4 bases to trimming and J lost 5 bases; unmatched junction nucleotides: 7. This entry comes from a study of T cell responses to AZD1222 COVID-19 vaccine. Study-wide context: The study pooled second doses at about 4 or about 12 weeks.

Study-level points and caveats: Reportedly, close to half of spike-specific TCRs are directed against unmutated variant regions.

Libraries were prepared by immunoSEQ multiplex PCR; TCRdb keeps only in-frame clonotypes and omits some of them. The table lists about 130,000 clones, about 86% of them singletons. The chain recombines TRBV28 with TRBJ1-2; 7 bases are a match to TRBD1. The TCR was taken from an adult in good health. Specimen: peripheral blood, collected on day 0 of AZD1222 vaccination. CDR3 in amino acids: CASSSGTAPYGYTF. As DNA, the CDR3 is TGTGCCAGCAGTTCGGGGACAGCACCTTATGGCTACACCTTC.